A selection of T cell receptor beta chains follows, all from one sample in a study of T cell repertoires in cytomegalovirus infection. TCRdb re-called the reads through MiXCR, storing one row per CDR3 protein. In the table there are some 38,000 distinct CDR3 sequences, 40% to 65% of which are singletons. Their target antigens are unknown. The material was CD8+ T cells from cultured PBMCs, obtained from culture after CMV antigen stimulation. The receptors here all came from a human donor in good health (CMV status not recorded). Some clones in this sample may be carry-over from other donors' samples. Both conserved end residues are part of each CDR3. D genes are given only for firm matches. Rows give clone size only sometimes, using once, few, many, or a class for an expanded clone.

j_gene,v_gene,abundance,d_gene,CDR3nt,CDR3aa
TRBJ1-1,TRBV2,.,.,TGTGCCAGCTCACCACAGGAGAACACTGAAGCTTTCTTT,CASSPQENTEAFF
TRBJ2-7,TRBV7-2,.,.,TGTGCCAGCAGCTTTGTGGGCTACGAGCAGTACTTC,CASSFVGYEQYF
TRBJ2-4,TRBV6-1,.,TRBD1,TGTGCCAGCAGTCCGGGACAGGCCAAAAACATTCAGTACTTC,CASSPGQAKNIQYF
TRBJ2-1,TRBV4-1,.,TRBD1,TGCGCCAGCAGCCTAAGACCCAGACAGGGTGGCCACAATGAGCAGTTCTTC,CASSLRPRQGGHNEQFF
TRBJ2-7,TRBV7-6,.,.,TGTGCCAGCAGCCCGCAGACATTTAACTCCTACGAGCAGTACTTC,CASSPQTFNSYEQYF
TRBJ2-7,TRBV7-2,.,TRBD1,TGTGCCAGCAGCTTGGAACAGGGGGCCTACGAGCAGTACTTC,CASSLEQGAYEQYF
TRBJ2-5,TRBV7-9,.,TRBD1,TGTGCCAGCAGAGAGACAGGGGCACTCCAAGAGACCCAGTACTTC,CASRETGALQETQYF
TRBJ2-1,TRBV12-3/TRBV12-4,few,TRBD1,TGTGCCAGCAGTTTTTCCGCAGGGGGCTACAATGAGCAGTTCTTC,CASSFSAGGYNEQFF
TRBJ2-1,TRBV7-6,few,TRBD1,TGTGCCAGCAGCCTGACAGGGGCGAGCTCCTACAATGAGCAGTTCTTC,CASSLTGASSYNEQFF
TRBJ1-1,TRBV7-3,.,TRBD1,TGTGCCAGCAGCTTAAGGGACAGGGGTGCTGAAGCTTTCTTT,CASSLRDRGAEAFF
TRBJ1-5,TRBV28,few,TRBD1,TGTGCCAGCAGTTTTGGACAGGTCGCAAATCAGCCCCAGCATTTT,CASSFGQVANQPQHF
TRBJ1-6,TRBV7-9,.,.,TGTGCCAGCAGCTACGCTCAACTCCTCCACTTT,CASSYAQLLHF
TRBJ1-5,TRBV5-1,.,.,TGCGCCAGCAGCGCTGCGGGGAGCAATCAGCCCCAGCATTTT,CASSAAGSNQPQHF
TRBJ2-1,TRBV7-3,.,.,TGTGCCAGCAGCTCAGGCAGGGGCGATGAGCAGTTCTTC,CASSSGRGDEQFF
TRBJ1-5,TRBV24-1,.,.,TGTGCCACCCAACAGGGCGATGGCAATCAGCCCCAGCATTTT,CATQQGDGNQPQHF
TRBJ2-1,TRBV7-3,few,.,TGTGCCAGCAGCCCCGGACACTCCACCTTGGACAATGAGCAGTTCTTC,CASSPGHSTLDNEQFF
TRBJ1-1,TRBV6-1,many,.,TGTGCCAGCAGTTTCCTATTCAGCAAAATGAACACTGAAGCTTTCTTT,CASSFLFSKMNTEAFF